This TCR beta chain is from a study of blood T cells in healthy people across ages. The CDR3 length is 12 residues. The germline gives CDR1 DFQATT, CDR2 SNEGSKA (reference sequence). For the second PCR, which ran for about 6 to 11 cycles, a sample-barcoded 5' primer and a J-beta primer mix were used. TCRdb re-called the 5' RACE reads with MiXCR, one entry per CDR3 protein. The sample shows about a million distinct CDR3 sequences, roughly 51% of them seen only once. Each donor was a healthy Caucasian individual from Russia, aged roughly 6 to 90. Worth noting for this clonotype: What it recognizes is unknown.

General study findings and limits: The diversity estimates, figures obtained from one million T cells, were considered underestimates. The fall in TCR beta diversity per million T cells was roughly linear with age.

The clonotype was recovered from a woman aged 55-70 years in good health. Sequencing used blood. V is TRBV20-1 and J is TRBJ2-5; the D gene is possibly TRBD1 (6 bases). Gene TRBJ2-7 matches the end of the DNA better, so the J call may be wrong. CDR3 sequence reads: CSAKSGAYEQYF. CDR3 sequence (DNA): TGCAGTGCTAAGTCAGGGGCCTACGAGCAGTACTTC.